This T cell receptor (beta chain) stems from a study of identical twins. General study points: Zero-insertion results could be subject to partial confounding by invariant MAIT and iNKT cells. Memory repertoires lacked the insertion deficit that abundant cord blood beta clonotypes showed. The study found that models underestimated out-of-frame TCR alpha sharing in monozygotic twins.

On this clonotype: Its specificity is not known.

Germline-derived CDR1 and CDR2 are LGHDT and YNNKEL (reference sequence). The V gene end was trimmed by 4 bases and the J gene end by 5 bases; junction bases not matched to a gene: 5. The CDR3 has 16 amino acids. The cDNA had a unique molecular identifier and a template-switch universal primer site. TCRdb fed the 5' RACE reads into MiXCR, producing one record per CDR3 protein. The profile shows around 220,000 distinct CDR3 sequences, over 11% of them singletons. J is TRBJ2-3 and V is TRBV3-1; 14 bases are shared with TRBD2. The sequencing sample was made of memory (CD45RO+) T cells sorted from blood. This receptor was identified in a woman aged 18-30 years in good health. The CDR3 nucleotides are TGTGCCAGCAGCCCGGGACTAGCGGGAGCAGGAGATACGCAGTATTTT. Translation: CASSPGLAGAGDTQYF.